This T cell receptor beta chain is drawn from a study of T cell responses to AZD1222 COVID-19 vaccine. Across the study: Pooling covered second doses at about 4 or about 12 weeks.

The CDR3 length is 16 residues. Germline V CDR1 and CDR2: MNHNY, SVGAGI (reference sequence). Trimming at V came to 5 bases and at J to 3 bases, leaving 10 bases not matched to a gene. Produced via immunoSEQ multiplex PCR; TCRdb's table is partial and in-frame only. Of around 120,000 clones in the sample, more than 85% were seen once. Whole-study findings and limits: Mapped onto spike, vaccine-associated CD4 TCRs spanned it and were dominant at 160-218 and 743-854. The study sampled repertoires only after the peak T cell response. Just a handful of people given AZD1222 tested seropositive at baseline.

A remark on this clone: Its matching antigen is unknown.

This material consisted of peripheral blood, taken on day 0 of AZD1222 vaccination. The chain has TRBV6-6 and TRBJ2-1; 7 bases line up with TRBD1. This clonotype was sampled from an adult in good health. CDR3 loop: CASSISLTGNYNEQFF. The CDR3 coding sequence is TGTGCCAGCAGTATTTCTTTGACAGGGAACTACAATGAGCAGTTCTTC.